Listed below are T cell receptor beta chains from one sample, sequenced in a study of T cell changes during pregnancy in multiple sclerosis. The data were produced by immunoSEQ multiplex PCR, yet TCRdb's version contains in-frame clones alone and is incomplete. Of just over 55,000 clones detected, around 93% appear once; the ten largest clones hold roughly 3.5%. The material sequenced was peripheral blood, taken after pregnancy. These receptors were taken from a female donor in good health, enrolled as a control in a pregnancy study. Both conserved end residues are part of each CDR3. The D gene is left open where the match is weak. A row's size may be missing; if present it is once, few, many or a size class.

abundance: NA
v_gene: TRBV28
j_gene: TRBJ1-4
d_gene: NA
CDR3nt: TGTGCCAGCAGCCCAGGGTGGAGTGAAAAACTGTTTTTT
CDR3aa: CASSPGWSEKLFF

abundance: NA
v_gene: TRBV10-2
j_gene: TRBJ2-1
d_gene: NA
CDR3nt: TGCGCCAGCAGCCTTAATCCGGGACTGCAAAACAATGAGCAGTTCTTC
CDR3aa: CASSLNPGLQNNEQFF

abundance: NA
v_gene: TRBV28
j_gene: TRBJ2-1
d_gene: NA
CDR3nt: TGTGCCAGCAGCTATTCAGGGGTTAGTGAGCAGTTCTTC
CDR3aa: CASSYSGVSEQFF

abundance: NA
v_gene: TRBV6-5
j_gene: TRBJ1-2
d_gene: TRBD1
CDR3nt: TGTGCCAGCAGTTACGAGGGGGCGATTCGTGGCTACACCTTC
CDR3aa: CASSYEGAIRGYTF

abundance: NA
v_gene: TRBV5-8
j_gene: TRBJ1-3
d_gene: NA
CDR3nt: TGTGCCAGCAGCTTGGGGGAGATCGGAAACACCATATATTTT
CDR3aa: CASSLGEIGNTIYF

abundance: once
v_gene: TRBV7-9
j_gene: TRBJ2-3
d_gene: NA
CDR3nt: TGTGCCAGCATGGGGCCACCTCCTCACACAGATACGCAGTATTTT
CDR3aa: CASMGPPPHTDTQYF

abundance: NA
v_gene: TRBV7-9
j_gene: TRBJ1-5
d_gene: TRBD1
CDR3nt: TGTGCCAGCAGCTTATATAGGGGGCTCGATGGCAATCAGCCCCAGCATTTT
CDR3aa: CASSLYRGLDGNQPQHF

abundance: few
v_gene: TRBV4-3
j_gene: TRBJ1-3
d_gene: TRBD1
CDR3nt: TGCGCCAGCAGCCAGAAGACAGGGGAAAACACCATATATTTT
CDR3aa: CASSQKTGENTIYF

abundance: once
v_gene: TRBV7-2
j_gene: TRBJ2-5
d_gene: NA
CDR3nt: TGTGCCAGCAGCCGGGCGGGCACTCAAGAGACCCAGTACTTC
CDR3aa: CASSRAGTQETQYF

abundance: NA
v_gene: TRBV5-1
j_gene: TRBJ1-1
d_gene: TRBD1
CDR3nt: TGCGCCAGCAGCTTGGCGGACAGGGGGGGCACTGAAGCTTTCTTT
CDR3aa: CASSLADRGGTEAFF

abundance: NA
v_gene: TRBV20-1
j_gene: TRBJ2-7
d_gene: NA
CDR3nt: TGCAGTGCCCGGACTGACGGGGAGCAGTACTTC
CDR3aa: CSARTDGEQYF

abundance: NA
v_gene: TRBV27
j_gene: TRBJ1-1
d_gene: NA
CDR3nt: TGTGCCAGCAGTCTTACGGGGGACACTGAAGCTTTCTTT
CDR3aa: CASSLTGDTEAFF

abundance: once
v_gene: TRBV9
j_gene: TRBJ2-7
d_gene: NA
CDR3nt: TGTGCCAGCAGCGTAGGAGAGGGGGAAACGGGCGAGCAGTACTTC
CDR3aa: CASSVGEGETGEQYF

abundance: NA
v_gene: TRBV7-3
j_gene: TRBJ1-2
d_gene: NA
CDR3nt: TGTGCCAGCAGCTTAACACACGGAGACTATGGCTACACCTTC
CDR3aa: CASSLTHGDYGYTF

abundance: NA
v_gene: TRBV2
j_gene: TRBJ1-6
d_gene: NA
CDR3nt: TGTGCCAGCAGTATACACGACTATAATTCACCCCTCCACTTT
CDR3aa: CASSIHDYNSPLHF

abundance: NA
v_gene: TRBV12-2
j_gene: TRBJ2-7
d_gene: NA
CDR3nt: TGTGCAAGTCGCTTAGGGGGACAGGGCACTTTAAACTACGAGCAGTACTTC
CDR3aa: CASRLGGQGTLNYEQYF

abundance: NA
v_gene: TRBV28
j_gene: TRBJ2-3
d_gene: TRBD2
CDR3nt: TGTGCCAGCAGTTTGGACGGGAGGGCCATGGGCACAGATACGCAGTATTTT
CDR3aa: CASSLDGRAMGTDTQYF

abundance: NA
v_gene: TRBV11-2
j_gene: TRBJ2-5
d_gene: TRBD2
CDR3nt: TGTGCCAGCAGCCGGGGCGGGGCTAGCGGGGGTGAGGCCCAGTACTTC
CDR3aa: CASSRGGASGGEAQYF

abundance: few
v_gene: TRBV28
j_gene: TRBJ2-2
d_gene: NA
CDR3nt: TGTGCCAGCAGTCCCCCAGGAGGACAGCTCGGGGAGCTGTTTTTT
CDR3aa: CASSPPGGQLGELFF

abundance: few
v_gene: TRBV10-1
j_gene: TRBJ2-7
d_gene: TRBD2
CDR3nt: TGCGCCAGCGGATCCACAAAGGGGTCACTAGCGGGAGCAAGCTACGAGCAGTACTTC
CDR3aa: CASGSTKGSLAGASYEQYF

abundance: NA
v_gene: TRBV5-1
j_gene: TRBJ2-1
d_gene: TRBD2
CDR3nt: TGCGCCAGCATCAATCGACGGGTGGGTTCGGCTCGCGGGGGATACAATGAGCAGTTCTTC
CDR3aa: CASINRRVGSARGGYNEQFF

abundance: NA
v_gene: TRBV6-1
j_gene: TRBJ2-7
d_gene: TRBD1
CDR3nt: TGTGCCAGCAGTCGGGACAGATCTTCCTACGAGCAGTACTTC
CDR3aa: CASSRDRSSYEQYF

abundance: few
v_gene: TRBV27
j_gene: TRBJ2-1
d_gene: NA
CDR3nt: TGTGCCAGTTCACTAGCTGATCGCTACAATGAGCAGTTCTTC
CDR3aa: CASSLADRYNEQFF

abundance: NA
v_gene: TRBV6-5
j_gene: TRBJ2-5
d_gene: NA
CDR3nt: TGTGCCAGCAGTTACTCGATCTCGGTAGAGACCCAGTACTTC
CDR3aa: CASSYSISVETQYF

abundance: NA
v_gene: TRBV27
j_gene: TRBJ1-3
d_gene: NA
CDR3nt: TGTGCCAGCAGCCGCCGGAGAGGAAACACCATATATTTT
CDR3aa: CASSRRRGNTIYF

abundance: NA
v_gene: TRBV7-9
j_gene: TRBJ1-2
d_gene: NA
CDR3nt: TGTGCCAGCAGCTCCCAGGGACTTGGGGCCTATGGCTACACCTTC
CDR3aa: CASSSQGLGAYGYTF

abundance: few
v_gene: TRBV18
j_gene: TRBJ1-6
d_gene: TRBD1
CDR3nt: TGTGCCAGCTCGGACAGGGGAGGACCCCTCCACTTT
CDR3aa: CASSDRGGPLHF

abundance: NA
v_gene: TRBV1
j_gene: TRBJ2-5
d_gene: NA
CDR3nt: TGCACCAGCAGCCAAGATCGACGGGAAAGGGAGACCCAGTACTTC
CDR3aa: CTSSQDRRERETQYF

abundance: once
v_gene: TRBV7-2
j_gene: TRBJ1-2
d_gene: TRBD1
CDR3nt: TGTGCCAGCAGCCCGAGGACAGGGGCGGCCTATGGCTACACCTTC
CDR3aa: CASSPRTGAAYGYTF

abundance: few
v_gene: TRBV6-5
j_gene: TRBJ2-7
d_gene: TRBD1
CDR3nt: TGTGCCAGCAGTTATGACCCGGGACAGGGATACGAGCAGTACTTC
CDR3aa: CASSYDPGQGYEQYF

abundance: NA
v_gene: TRBV7-9
j_gene: TRBJ2-2
d_gene: TRBD2
CDR3nt: TGTGCCAGCAGCCTCTCTAGCGGGAGGGCCACCGGGGAGCTGTTTTTT
CDR3aa: CASSLSSGRATGELFF

abundance: NA
v_gene: TRBV30
j_gene: TRBJ1-5
d_gene: NA
CDR3nt: TGTGCCTGGTCAAGTTCCGGGACAATCAATCAGCCCCAGCATTTT
CDR3aa: CAWSSSGTINQPQHF

abundance: NA
v_gene: TRBV6-1
j_gene: TRBJ1-2
d_gene: NA
CDR3nt: TGTGCCAGCAGTGGCGACTCCGTCGGCTACACCTTC
CDR3aa: CASSGDSVGYTF

abundance: NA
v_gene: TRBV19
j_gene: TRBJ1-2
d_gene: TRBD1
CDR3nt: TGTGCCATTACGACAGGGGTGGGCTACACCTTC
CDR3aa: CAITTGVGYTF

abundance: NA
v_gene: TRBV7-2
j_gene: TRBJ2-1
d_gene: TRBD2
CDR3nt: TGTGCCAGCAGCTGGAGCGGGGGGGCTCATGAGCAGTTCTTC
CDR3aa: CASSWSGGAHEQFF

abundance: once
v_gene: TRBV30
j_gene: TRBJ1-1
d_gene: NA
CDR3nt: TGTGCCTGGAGTTTACAGACATCGAACACTGAAGCTTTCTTT
CDR3aa: CAWSLQTSNTEAFF

abundance: NA
v_gene: TRBV6-5
j_gene: TRBJ1-1
d_gene: TRBD1
CDR3nt: TGTGCCCGCCCTGGACAGGTCACAGACACTGAAGCTTTCTTT
CDR3aa: CARPGQVTDTEAFF

abundance: NA
v_gene: TRBV18
j_gene: TRBJ1-6
d_gene: NA
CDR3nt: TGTGCCGGCTCACCGACAGGACAGTTCCCAAGGTCACCCCTCCACTTT
CDR3aa: CAGSPTGQFPRSPLHF

abundance: once
v_gene: TRBV5-4
j_gene: TRBJ2-3
d_gene: NA
CDR3nt: TGTGCCAGCAAACCCCCGGGGGATCCTAGCACAGATACGCAGTATTTT
CDR3aa: CASKPPGDPSTDTQYF

abundance: NA
v_gene: TRBV27
j_gene: TRBJ1-1
d_gene: NA
CDR3nt: TGTGCCAGCAGTCCCGACCTCGGGGGTGAAGCTTTCTTT
CDR3aa: CASSPDLGGEAFF

abundance: NA
v_gene: TRBV5-1
j_gene: TRBJ2-7
d_gene: NA
CDR3nt: TGCGCCAGCAGCTTGGTAGGGGGTTTCTACGAGCAGTACTTC
CDR3aa: CASSLVGGFYEQYF

abundance: NA
v_gene: TRBV19
j_gene: TRBJ2-3
d_gene: TRBD1
CDR3nt: TGTGCCAGTAGACTACAGGGGACCTACACAGATACGCAGTATTTT
CDR3aa: CASRLQGTYTDTQYF

abundance: NA
v_gene: TRBV10-3
j_gene: TRBJ2-7
d_gene: NA
CDR3nt: TGTGCCATCAGTGAAGGACAGTCCTCCTACGAGCAGTACTTC
CDR3aa: CAISEGQSSYEQYF

abundance: NA
v_gene: TRBV6-1
j_gene: TRBJ1-2
d_gene: NA
CDR3nt: TGTGCCAGCAGTGGACAGGCTGTTAACTATGGCTACACCTTC
CDR3aa: CASSGQAVNYGYTF

abundance: NA
v_gene: TRBV15
j_gene: TRBJ1-4
d_gene: TRBD1
CDR3nt: TGTGCCACCAGCCCTGAGCGCGGGACAGGGATAGAAAAACTGTTTTTT
CDR3aa: CATSPERGTGIEKLFF

abundance: NA
v_gene: TRBV5-5
j_gene: TRBJ2-7
d_gene: NA
CDR3nt: TGTGCCAGCAGCTTGACAGGAGCCTACGAGCAGTACTTC
CDR3aa: CASSLTGAYEQYF

abundance: NA
v_gene: TRBV5-4
j_gene: TRBJ2-3
d_gene: NA
CDR3nt: TGTGCCAGCAGCAGGGGGAACACAGATACGCAGTATTTT
CDR3aa: CASSRGNTDTQYF

abundance: NA
v_gene: TRBV12-5
j_gene: TRBJ2-5
d_gene: NA
CDR3nt: TGTGCTAGTGGTTCTCAAGAGACCCAGTACTTC
CDR3aa: CASGSQETQYF

abundance: NA
v_gene: TRBV6-5
j_gene: TRBJ1-5
d_gene: TRBD1
CDR3nt: TGTGCCAGCAGTTCAGCCGGGACAGGCGGTCAGCCCCAGCATTTT
CDR3aa: CASSSAGTGGQPQHF

abundance: NA
v_gene: TRBV27
j_gene: TRBJ1-2
d_gene: TRBD1
CDR3nt: TGTGCCAGCAGCCCATCAGGGACAGGGGGCGGCTACACCTTC
CDR3aa: CASSPSGTGGGYTF

abundance: NA
v_gene: TRBV28
j_gene: TRBJ1-2
d_gene: NA
CDR3nt: TGTGCCAGCAGTCCCCTGGGGCAGCCATATGGCTACACCTTC
CDR3aa: CASSPLGQPYGYTF

abundance: NA
v_gene: TRBV6-1
j_gene: TRBJ2-5
d_gene: NA
CDR3nt: TGTGCCAGCAGCTACGACAGAAAAGAGACCCAGTACTTC
CDR3aa: CASSYDRKETQYF

abundance: once
v_gene: TRBV29-1
j_gene: TRBJ2-7
d_gene: NA
CDR3nt: TGCAGCGTTCAAGTGACAGGCTCCTACGAGCAGTACTTC
CDR3aa: CSVQVTGSYEQYF